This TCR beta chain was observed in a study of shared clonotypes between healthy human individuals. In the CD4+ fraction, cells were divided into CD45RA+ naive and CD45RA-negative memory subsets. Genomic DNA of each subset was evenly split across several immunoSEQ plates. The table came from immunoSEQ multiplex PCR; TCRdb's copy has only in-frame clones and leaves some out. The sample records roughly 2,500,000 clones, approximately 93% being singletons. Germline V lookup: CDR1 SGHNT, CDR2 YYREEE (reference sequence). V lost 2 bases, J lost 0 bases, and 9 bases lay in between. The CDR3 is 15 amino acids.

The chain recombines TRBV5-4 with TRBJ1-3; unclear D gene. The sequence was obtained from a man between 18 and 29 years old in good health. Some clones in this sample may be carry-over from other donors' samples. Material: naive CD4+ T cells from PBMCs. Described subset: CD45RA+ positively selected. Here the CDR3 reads CASSFGRFSGNTIYF. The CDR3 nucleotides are TGTGCCAGCAGCTTCGGACGGTTCTCTGGAAACACCATATATTTT.